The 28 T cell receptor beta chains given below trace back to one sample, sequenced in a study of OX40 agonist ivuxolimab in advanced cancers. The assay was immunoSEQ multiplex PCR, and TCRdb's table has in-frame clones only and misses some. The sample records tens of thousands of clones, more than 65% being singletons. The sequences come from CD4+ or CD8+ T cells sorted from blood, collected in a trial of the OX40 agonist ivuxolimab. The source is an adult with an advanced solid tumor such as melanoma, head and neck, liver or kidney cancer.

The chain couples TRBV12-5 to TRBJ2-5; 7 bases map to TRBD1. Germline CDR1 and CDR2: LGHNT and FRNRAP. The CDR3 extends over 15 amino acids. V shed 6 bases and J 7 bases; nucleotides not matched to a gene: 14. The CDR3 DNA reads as TGTGCTAGTGGCGGAAATCCCACAGGGGTGGTGACCCAGTACTTC. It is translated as CASGGNPTGVVTQYF.

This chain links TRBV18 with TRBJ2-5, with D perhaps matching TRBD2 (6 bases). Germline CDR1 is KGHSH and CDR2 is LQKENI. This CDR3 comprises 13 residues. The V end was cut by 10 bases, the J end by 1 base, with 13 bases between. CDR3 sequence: CATRRGFQETQYF. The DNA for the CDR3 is TGTGCCACCAGGAGGGGCTTCCAAGAGACCCAGTACTTC.

DNA for the CDR3: TGCGCCAGCAGCTTGGCACAGGGACCCTTGACCGAGCAGTACTTC. Its translation: CASSLAQGPLTEQYF. The chain recombines TRBV5-1 with TRBJ2-7; TRBD1 is a possible D gene (6 bases). CDR3 length: 15 residues. The V end lost 0 bases, the J end lost 6 bases, and 16 bases lay between the germline ends. From germline, CDR1 is SGHRS and CDR2 YFSETQ.

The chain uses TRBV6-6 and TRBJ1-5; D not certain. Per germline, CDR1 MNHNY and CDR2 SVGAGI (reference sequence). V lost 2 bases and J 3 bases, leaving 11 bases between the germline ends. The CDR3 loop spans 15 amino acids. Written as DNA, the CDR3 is TGTGCCAGCAGTTACAAAGGGAGCTTCAATCAGCCCCAGCATTTT. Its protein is CASSYKGSFNQPQHF.

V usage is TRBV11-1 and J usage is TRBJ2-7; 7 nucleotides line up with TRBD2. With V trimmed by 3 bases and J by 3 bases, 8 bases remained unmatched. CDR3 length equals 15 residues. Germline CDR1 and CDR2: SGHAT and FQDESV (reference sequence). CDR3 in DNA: TGTGCCAGCAGCTTTAGCCTAGCGGTCGACTACGAGCAGTACTTC. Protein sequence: CASSFSLAVDYEQYF. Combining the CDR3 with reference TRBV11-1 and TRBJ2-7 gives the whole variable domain EAEVAQSPRYKITEKSQAVAFWCDPISGHATLYWYRQILGQGPELLVQFQDESVVDDSQLPKDRFSAERLKGVDSTLKIQPAELGDSAMYLCASSFSLAVDYEQYFGPGTRLTVT.

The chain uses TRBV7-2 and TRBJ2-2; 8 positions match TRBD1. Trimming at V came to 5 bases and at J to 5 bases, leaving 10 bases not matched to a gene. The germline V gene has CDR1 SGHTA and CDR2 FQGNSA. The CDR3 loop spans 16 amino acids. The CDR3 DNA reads TGTGCCAGCAGCCCTTTTGGACAGGGAGCGACCGGGGAGCTGTTTTTT. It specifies CASSPFGQGATGELFF. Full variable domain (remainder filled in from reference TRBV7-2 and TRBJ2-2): GAGVSQSPSNKVTEKGKDVELRCDPISGHTALYWYRQSLGQGLEFLIYFQGNSAPDKSGLPSDRFSAERTGGSVSTLTIQRTQQEDSAVYLCASSPFGQGATGELFFGEGSRLTVL.

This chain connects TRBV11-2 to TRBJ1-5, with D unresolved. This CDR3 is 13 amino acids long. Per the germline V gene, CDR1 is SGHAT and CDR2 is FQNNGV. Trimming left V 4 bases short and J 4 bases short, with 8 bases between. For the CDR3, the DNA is TGTGCCAGCAGCTCCGACCCTAATCAGCCCCAGCATTTT. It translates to CASSSDPNQPQHF.

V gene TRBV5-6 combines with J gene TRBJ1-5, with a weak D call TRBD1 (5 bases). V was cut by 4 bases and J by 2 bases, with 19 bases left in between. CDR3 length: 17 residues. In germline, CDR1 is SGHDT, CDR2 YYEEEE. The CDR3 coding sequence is TGTGCCAGCAGCCTGACGCAGGGTACTTACGGCAATCAGCCCCAGCATTTT. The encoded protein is CASSLTQGTYGNQPQHF. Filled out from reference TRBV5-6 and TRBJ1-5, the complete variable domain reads DAGVTQSPTHLIKTRGQQVTLRCSPKSGHDTVSWYQQALGQGPQFIFQYYEEEERQRGNFPDRFSGHQFPNYSSELNVNALLLGDSALYLCASSLTQGTYGNQPQHFGDGTRLSIL.

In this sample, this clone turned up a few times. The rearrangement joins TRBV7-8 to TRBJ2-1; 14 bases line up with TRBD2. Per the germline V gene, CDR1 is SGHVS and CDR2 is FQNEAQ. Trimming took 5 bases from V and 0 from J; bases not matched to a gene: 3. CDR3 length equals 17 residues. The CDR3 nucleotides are TGTGCCAGCAGCCCGGGACTAGCGGGGGCCTCCTACAATGAGCAGTTCTTC. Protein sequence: CASSPGLAGASYNEQFF.

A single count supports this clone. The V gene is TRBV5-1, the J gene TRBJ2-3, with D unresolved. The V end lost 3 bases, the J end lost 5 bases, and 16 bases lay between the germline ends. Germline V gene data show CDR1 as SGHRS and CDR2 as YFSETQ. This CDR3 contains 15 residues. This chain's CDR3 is CASSSTPSIIDTQYF. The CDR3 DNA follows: TGCGCCAGCAGCTCCACCCCGAGTATTATAGATACGCAGTATTTT.

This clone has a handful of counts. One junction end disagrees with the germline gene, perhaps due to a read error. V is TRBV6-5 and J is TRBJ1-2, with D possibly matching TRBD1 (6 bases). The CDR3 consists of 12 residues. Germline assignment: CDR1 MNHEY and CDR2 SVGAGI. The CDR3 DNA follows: TGTGCTAGCACAGGGACCAACTATGGCTACACCTTC. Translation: CASTGTNYGYTF.

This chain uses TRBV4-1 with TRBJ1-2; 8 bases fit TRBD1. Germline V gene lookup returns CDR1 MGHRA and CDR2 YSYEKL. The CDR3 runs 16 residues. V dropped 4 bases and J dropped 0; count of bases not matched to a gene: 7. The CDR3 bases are TGCGCCAGCAGCCGTGACAGGGGCCGAACTAACTATGGCTACACCTTC. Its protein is CASSRDRGRTNYGYTF.

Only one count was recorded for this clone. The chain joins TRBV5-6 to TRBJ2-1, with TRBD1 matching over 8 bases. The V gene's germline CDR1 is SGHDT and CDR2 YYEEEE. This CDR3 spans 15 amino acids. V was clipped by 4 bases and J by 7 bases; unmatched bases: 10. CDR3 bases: TGTGCCAGCAGCCCCCCCGGGACAGGCCAAAATGAGCAGTTCTTC. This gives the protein CASSPPGTGQNEQFF.

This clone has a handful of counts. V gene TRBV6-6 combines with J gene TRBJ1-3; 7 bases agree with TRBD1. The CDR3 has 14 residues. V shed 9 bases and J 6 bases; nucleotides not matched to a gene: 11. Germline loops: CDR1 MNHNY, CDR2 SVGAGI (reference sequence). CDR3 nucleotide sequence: TGTGCCAGTAAAATCCAGGGGGACGTAAACACCATATATTTT. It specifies CASKIQGDVNTIYF.

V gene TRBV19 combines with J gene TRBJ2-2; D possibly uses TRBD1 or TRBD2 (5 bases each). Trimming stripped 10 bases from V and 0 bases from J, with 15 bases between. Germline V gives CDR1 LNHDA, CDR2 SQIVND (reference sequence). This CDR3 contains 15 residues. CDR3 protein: CATNPGTSNTGELFF. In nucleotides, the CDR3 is TGTGCCACCAACCCGGGGACCTCGAACACCGGGGAGCTGTTTTTT.

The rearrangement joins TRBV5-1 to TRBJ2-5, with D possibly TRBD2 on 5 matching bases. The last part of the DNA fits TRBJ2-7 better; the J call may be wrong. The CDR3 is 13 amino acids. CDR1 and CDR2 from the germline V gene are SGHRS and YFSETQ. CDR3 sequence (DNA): TGCGCCAGCTCTTCCGGGGACTCCTACGAGCAGTACTTC. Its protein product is CASSSGDSYEQYF.

The DNA of the CDR3 is TGTGCCAGCAGCCCTAACAGCCCCCCTTACGAGCAGTACTTC. Encoded protein: CASSPNSPPYEQYF. The chain is built from TRBV4-2 and TRBJ2-7; D remains unclear. The germline gives CDR1 LGHNA, CDR2 YNFKEQ. V was pared by 4 bases and J by 4 bases, with 14 bases between. The CDR3 consists of 14 residues.

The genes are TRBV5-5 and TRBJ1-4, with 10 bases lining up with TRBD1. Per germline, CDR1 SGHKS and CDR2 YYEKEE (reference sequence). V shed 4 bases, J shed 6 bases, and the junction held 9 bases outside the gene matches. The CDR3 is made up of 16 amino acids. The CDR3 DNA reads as TGTGCCAGCAGCGAAAACGCCGGGACAGGGGATGAAAAACTGTTTTTT. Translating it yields CASSENAGTGDEKLFF.

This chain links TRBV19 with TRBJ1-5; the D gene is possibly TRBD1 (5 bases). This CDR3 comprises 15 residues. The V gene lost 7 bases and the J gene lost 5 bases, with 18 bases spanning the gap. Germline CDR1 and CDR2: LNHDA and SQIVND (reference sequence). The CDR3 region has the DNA TGTGCCAGTAATGTAGCTGGGGTGGGACATCAGCCCCAGCATTTT. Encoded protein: CASNVAGVGHQPQHF.

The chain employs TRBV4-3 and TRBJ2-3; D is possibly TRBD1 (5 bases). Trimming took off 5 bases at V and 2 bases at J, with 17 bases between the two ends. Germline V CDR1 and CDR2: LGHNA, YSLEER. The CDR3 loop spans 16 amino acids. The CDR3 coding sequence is TGCGCCAGCAGCTACATTGGGGCGGAGAACACAGATACGCAGTATTTT. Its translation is CASSYIGAENTDTQYF.

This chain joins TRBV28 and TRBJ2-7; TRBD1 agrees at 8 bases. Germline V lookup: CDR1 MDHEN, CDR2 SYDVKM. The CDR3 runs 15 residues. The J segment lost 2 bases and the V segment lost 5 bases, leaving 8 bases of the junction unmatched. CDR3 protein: CASSTGGTGTYEQYF. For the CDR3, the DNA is TGTGCCAGCAGTACGGGCGGGACAGGTACCTACGAGCAGTACTTC.

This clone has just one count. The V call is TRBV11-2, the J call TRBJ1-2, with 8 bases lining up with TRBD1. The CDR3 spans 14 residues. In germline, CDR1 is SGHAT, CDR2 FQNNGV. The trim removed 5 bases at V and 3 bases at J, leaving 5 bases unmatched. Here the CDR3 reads CASSRGQGDYGYTF. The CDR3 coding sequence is TGTGCCAGCAGCCGCGGACAGGGAGACTATGGCTACACCTTC. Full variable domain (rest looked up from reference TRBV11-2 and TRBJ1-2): EAGVAQSPRYKIIEKRQSVAFWCNPISGHATLYWYQQILGQGPKLLIQFQNNGVVDDSQLPKDRFSAERLKGVDSTLKIQPAKLEDSAVYLCASSRGQGDYGYTFGSGTRLTVV.

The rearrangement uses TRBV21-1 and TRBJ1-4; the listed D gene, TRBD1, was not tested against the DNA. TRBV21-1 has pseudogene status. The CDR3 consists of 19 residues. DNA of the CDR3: TGTGCCAGCAGCAAAGAGAGGGGACAGGGGTTTAGCACTAATGAAAAACTGTTTTTT. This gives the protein CASSKERGQGFSTNEKLFF.

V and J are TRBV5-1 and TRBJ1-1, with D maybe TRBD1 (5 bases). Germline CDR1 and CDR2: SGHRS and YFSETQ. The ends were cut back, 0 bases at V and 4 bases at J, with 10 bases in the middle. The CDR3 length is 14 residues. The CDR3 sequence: CASSLASTGTEAFF. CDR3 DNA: TGCGCCAGCAGCTTGGCCTCAACAGGCACTGAAGCTTTCTTT.

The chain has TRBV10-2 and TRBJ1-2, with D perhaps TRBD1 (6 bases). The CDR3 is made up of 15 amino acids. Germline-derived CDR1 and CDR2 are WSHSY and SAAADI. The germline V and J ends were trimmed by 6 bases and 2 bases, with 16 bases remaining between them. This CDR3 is CASRDYRDTNYGYTF. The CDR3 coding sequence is TGCGCCAGCAGAGATTACCGGGACACCAACTATGGCTACACCTTC.

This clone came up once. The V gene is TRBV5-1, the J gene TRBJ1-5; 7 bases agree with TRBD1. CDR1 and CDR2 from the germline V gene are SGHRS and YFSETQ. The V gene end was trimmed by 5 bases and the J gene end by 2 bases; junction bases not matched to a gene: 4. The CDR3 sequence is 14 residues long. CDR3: CASSEGAGNQPQHF. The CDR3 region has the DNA TGCGCCAGCAGTGAGGGGGCTGGCAATCAGCCCCAGCATTTT.

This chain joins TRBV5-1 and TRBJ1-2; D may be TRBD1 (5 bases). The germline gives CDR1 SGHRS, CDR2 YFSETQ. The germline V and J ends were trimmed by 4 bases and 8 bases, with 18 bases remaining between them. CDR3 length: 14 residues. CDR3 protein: CASSALTGGEGYTF. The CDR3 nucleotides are TGCGCCAGCAGCGCTTTGACCGGGGGAGAGGGCTACACCTTC.

CDR3 sequence reads: CASSHGGRSYEQYF. CDR3 DNA: TGTGCCAGTAGTCATGGGGGGAGGTCCTACGAGCAGTACTTC. The chain joins TRBV19 to TRBJ2-7, with a tentative D call TRBD2 (6 bases). The CDR3 sequence is 14 residues long. Trimming cost V 5 bases and J 1 base, with 12 bases left between them. The germline V gene encodes CDR1 LNHDA and CDR2 SQIVND (reference sequence).